A single sample is the source of the 28 T cell receptor beta chains below, sequenced in a study of T cell responses to AZD1222 COVID-19 vaccine. Libraries were prepared by immunoSEQ multiplex PCR; TCRdb keeps only in-frame clonotypes and omits some of them. The table has fewer than 150,000 clones, roughly 93% seen once. The starting material was peripheral blood, obtained on day 0 of AZD1222 vaccination. Receptor source: an adult in good health.

V usage is TRBV2 and J usage is TRBJ1-5, with 8 nucleotides matching TRBD1. Trimming at V came to 8 bases and at J to 2 bases, leaving 8 bases not matched to a gene. This CDR3 is 15 amino acids long. Germline CDR1 and CDR2: SNHLY and FYNNEI. The CDR3 region has the DNA TGTGCCAGCGTCGCAGGGGGCCTGGGCAATCAGCCCCAGCATTTT. It translates to CASVAGGLGNQPQHF.

The chain couples TRBV18 to TRBJ1-1; 8 bases map to TRBD1. V dropped 3 bases and J dropped 3; count of bases not matched to a gene: 9. This CDR3 has 16 residues. Per the germline V gene, CDR1 is KGHSH and CDR2 is LQKENI. CDR3 protein: CASSPSNGQGYTEAFF. Written as DNA, the CDR3 is TGTGCCAGCTCACCTTCAAACGGACAGGGTTACACTGAAGCTTTCTTT.

Turning to this clone: An end of the junction does not agree with germline; a read error may underlie this. The chain joins TRBV7-7 to TRBJ1-1, with 9 bases lining up with TRBD1. CDR1 and CDR2 (germline): SSHAT, FNYEAQ (reference sequence). The CDR3 extends over 13 amino acids. CDR3 residues: CASSQGQGAEAFF. CDR3 DNA sequence: TGTGCTAGCAGCCAGGGACAGGGCGCTGAAGCTTTCTTT.

The gene calls are TRBV6-5 and TRBJ1-1, with TRBD1 matching 7 bases. Trimming cost V 6 bases and J 10 bases; bases outside gene matches: 14. CDR3 length: 14 amino acids. Germline V gene sequence: CDR1 MNHEY, CDR2 SVGAGI. The CDR3 sequence is CASRNRGQTLSAFF. The CDR3 DNA reads as TGTGCCAGCAGGAACCGGGGACAGACGCTATCAGCTTTCTTT.

This clone was seen just once. The chain joins TRBV11-2 to TRBJ2-2, with a tentative D call TRBD1 (6 bases). Trimming left V 1 base short and J 1 base short, with 19 bases between. From germline, CDR1 is SGHAT and CDR2 FQNNGV. The CDR3 loop spans 19 amino acids. The CDR3, as DNA: TGTGCCAGCAGCTTAGTGTGGGGGCCCAACGGGAAGAACACCGGGGAGCTGTTTTTT. Its translation: CASSLVWGPNGKNTGELFF.

V and J are TRBV9 and TRBJ2-5; D not certain. The CDR3 length is 13 residues. Per the germline V gene, CDR1 is SGDLS and CDR2 is YYNGEE. The V and J ends lost 0 bases and 5 bases respectively, with 8 bases between them. CDR3 amino acids: CASSVGGGETQYF. DNA of the CDR3: TGTGCCAGCAGCGTAGGGGGTGGGGAGACCCAGTACTTC.

This clone appeared a single time. V gene TRBV18 combines with J gene TRBJ1-6; D is perhaps TRBD1 (5 bases). Germline V gives CDR1 KGHSH, CDR2 LQKENI. The CDR3 has 14 amino acids. Trimming removed 2 bases at V and 8 bases at J, with 10 bases between. The CDR3 reads CASSPGGLDSPLHF. The CDR3 DNA reads TGTGCCAGCTCACCAGGGGGGTTAGATTCACCCCTCCACTTT.

The chain carries TRBV6-1 and TRBJ1-2, with TRBD1 matching over 7 bases. The germline gives CDR1 MNHNS, CDR2 SASEGT. Germline trimming cut 4 bases from V and 4 bases from J; bases unmatched to any gene: 12. The CDR3 sequence is 16 residues long. The CDR3 sequence is CASSGWSGTVTYGYTF. CDR3 sequence (DNA): TGTGCCAGCAGTGGGTGGTCCGGGACAGTTACCTATGGCTACACCTTC.

This rearrangement joins TRBV6-1 to TRBJ1-5, with D hard to call. V was clipped by 2 bases and J by 2 bases, with 7 bases between them. The CDR3 runs to 14 residues. Germline V CDR1 and CDR2: MNHNS, SASEGT. CDR3 in DNA: TGTGCCAGCAGTGAATCGGGCGGCAATCAGCCCCAGCATTTT. Its translation is CASSESGGNQPQHF.

The chain links TRBV19 to TRBJ2-6; 8 bases agree with TRBD1. Unmatched junction bases numbered 8, after V lost 4 bases and J lost 3 bases. CDR1 LNHDA and CDR2 SQIVND come from the germline V gene (reference sequence). The CDR3 has 17 residues. The CDR3 loop is CASSTRQGYGGANVLTF. CDR3 sequence (DNA): TGTGCCAGTAGTACCCGACAGGGGTACGGTGGGGCCAACGTCCTGACTTTC. Full variable domain (remainder filled in from reference TRBV19 and TRBJ2-6): DGGITQSPKYLFRKEGQNVTLSCEQNLNHDAMYWYRQDPGQGLRLIYYSQIVNDFQKGDIAEGYSVSREKKESFPLTVTSAQKNPTAFYLCASSTRQGYGGANVLTFGAGSRLTVL.

CDR3 region: CASRSTGRNTEAFF. CDR3 bases: TGTGCCAGTAGATCGACAGGTCGGAACACTGAAGCTTTCTTT. The chain employs TRBV19 and TRBJ1-1, with a possible D match to TRBD1 (6 bases). The CDR3 extends over 14 amino acids. From germline, CDR1 is LNHDA and CDR2 SQIVND (reference sequence). The germline V and J ends were trimmed by 6 bases and 1 base, with 12 bases remaining between them.

The chain has TRBV19 and TRBJ1-5, with 9 bases identical to TRBD1. V gave up 6 bases and J gave up 4 bases; unmatched junction bases: 10. Per germline, CDR1 LNHDA and CDR2 SQIVND (reference sequence). The length of the CDR3 is 16 residues. Here the CDR3 reads CASSRRGTGSNQPQHF. CDR3 sequence (DNA): TGTGCCAGTAGCCGCCGCGGGACAGGGTCTAATCAGCCCCAGCATTTT.

The V call is TRBV3-1 (or the pseudogene TRBV3-2), the J call TRBJ2-2; the match to TRBD1 covers 7 bases. The germline gives CDR1 LGHDT, CDR2 YNNKEL (reference sequence). This CDR3 contains 13 residues. Trimming at V came to 3 bases and at J to 5 bases, leaving 0 bases not matched to a gene. CDR3 in DNA: TGTGCCAGCAGCCAGACAGGGACCGGGGAGCTGTTTTTT. Translated, it gives CASSQTGTGELFF.

The chain couples TRBV27 to TRBJ1-1; TRBD1 matches 8 bases. The CDR3 covers 15 residues. Germline assignment: CDR1 MNHEY and CDR2 SMNVEV (reference sequence). V gave up 2 bases and J gave up 5 bases; unmatched junction bases: 7. CDR3 sequence: CASSLVPGGWTEAFF. Here the CDR3 DNA reads TGTGCCAGCAGTTTAGTCCCAGGGGGCTGGACTGAAGCTTTCTTT.

The chain is built from TRBV5-6 and TRBJ1-3; perhaps TRBD1 as D (6 bases). Germline-derived CDR1 and CDR2 are SGHDT and YYEEEE. The CDR3 has 15 residues. V lost 2 bases to trimming and J lost 2 bases, with 11 bases between them. The CDR3 DNA follows: TGTGCCAGCAGCTTCTGGGGGCCTCCTGGAAACACCATATATTTT. This encodes CASSFWGPPGNTIYF.

The chain has TRBV18 and TRBJ1-6; TRBD1 is a possible D gene (5 bases). The CDR3 has 13 amino acids. Trimming stripped 5 bases from V and 9 bases from J, with 11 bases between. Germline CDR1 is KGHSH and CDR2 is LQKENI. In nucleotides, the CDR3 is TGTGCCAGCTCATCAGGGACTCGTTCACCCCTCCACTTT. This sequence encodes CASSSGTRSPLHF.

This clone has just one count. The J gene is TRBJ2-7, the V gene TRBV7-2, with a possible D match to TRBD1 (6 bases). The CDR3 spans 14 residues. V lost 8 bases and J 0 bases, leaving 14 bases between the germline ends. Germline V gives CDR1 SGHTA, CDR2 FQGNSA. The CDR3 loop reads CASSWGTHSYEQYF. As DNA, the CDR3 is TGTGCCAGCTCGTGGGGGACACACTCCTACGAGCAGTACTTC.

The chain uses TRBV12-3 or TRBV12-4 and TRBJ2-2; tentative D call: TRBD1 (5 bases). This CDR3 spans 12 amino acids. Trimming cost V 5 bases and J 6 bases, with 7 bases left between them. The CDR3: CASSQGSGELFF. For the CDR3, the DNA is TGTGCCAGCAGTCAGGGCTCCGGGGAGCTGTTTTTT.

This chain connects TRBV4-1 to TRBJ2-7; possibly TRBD1 or TRBD2 for D (5 bases each). Germline V gene data show CDR1 as MGHRA and CDR2 as YSYEKL. This CDR3 is 14 amino acids long. Trimming pared 4 bases from V and 3 bases from J, leaving 13 bases between. The CDR3 loop is CASSRSLGDYEQYF. The CDR3 DNA follows: TGCGCCAGCAGCCGCTCCTTGGGGGACTACGAGCAGTACTTC.

V and J are TRBV5-6 and TRBJ1-1, with 7 bases lining up with TRBD1. The CDR3 extends over 16 amino acids. After removal of 2 bases from V and 6 bases from J, the junction contained 13 bases not matched to a gene. Germline V CDR1 and CDR2: SGHDT, YYEEEE. CDR3 amino acids: CASSFFGNRGPPEAFF. The CDR3, as DNA: TGTGCCAGCAGCTTCTTTGGTAACAGGGGCCCCCCTGAAGCTTTCTTT.

This clone was found once. The chain employs TRBV4-1 and TRBJ2-2; D remains unclear. Germline lookup yields CDR1 MGHRA and CDR2 YSYEKL. V was shortened by 7 bases and J by 7 bases, with 19 bases between the two germline ends. This CDR3 is 15 amino acids long. The CDR3 is CASTPLGSKGGELFF. CDR3 in DNA: TGCGCCAGCACCCCTCTCGGGTCAAAAGGCGGGGAGCTGTTTTTT.

V is TRBV30 and J is TRBJ1-1; D perhaps matches TRBD1 (6 bases). CDR3 length: 14 amino acids. The V gene's germline CDR1 is GTSNPN and CDR2 SVGIG (reference sequence). Trimming stripped 8 bases from V and 0 bases from J, with 16 bases between. The CDR3 protein is CARAQTGLNTEAFF. Written as DNA, the CDR3 is TGTGCCCGTGCTCAGACAGGATTGAACACTGAAGCTTTCTTT.

The V call is TRBV9, the J call TRBJ1-5; D unclear. This CDR3 is built from 19 residues. Germline CDR1 SGDLS, CDR2 YYNGEE. V was trimmed by 0 bases and J by 0 bases, leaving 19 bases between them. The CDR3 here is CASSVESSAGLYSNQPQHF. The CDR3 DNA sequence: TGTGCCAGCAGCGTAGAATCGTCGGCAGGCCTTTATAGCAATCAGCCCCAGCATTTT. Full variable domain (missing parts from reference TRBV9 and TRBJ1-5): DSGVTQTPKHLITATGQRVTLRCSPRSGDLSVYWYQQSLDQGLQFLIQYYNGEERAKGNILERFSAQQFPDLHSELNLSSLELGDSALYFCASSVESSAGLYSNQPQHFGDGTRLSIL.

V and J are TRBV5-1 and TRBJ1-1; TRBD1 matches at 8 bases. The length of the CDR3 is 16 residues. Germline CDR1 is SGHRS and CDR2 is YFSETQ. J lost 6 bases, V lost 3 bases, and 13 bases had no gene match. The CDR3 sequence is CASSSPTLDRASEAFF. Here the CDR3 DNA reads TGCGCCAGCAGCTCCCCGACCTTGGACAGGGCCTCTGAAGCTTTCTTT.

This chain joins TRBV19 and TRBJ1-1, with 9 bases matching TRBD1. CDR3 length equals 15 residues. Germline loops: CDR1 LNHDA, CDR2 SQIVND (reference sequence). Losses at the gene ends were 5 bases for V and 1 base for J; bases not matched to a gene: 5. CDR3 sequence reads: CASSPRGQGNTEAFF. In nucleotides, the CDR3 is TGTGCCAGTAGTCCCAGGGGACAGGGGAACACTGAAGCTTTCTTT.

The chain is built from TRBV6-5 and TRBJ1-2, with D possibly TRBD1 on 6 matching bases. The CDR3 covers 14 residues. Germline V gene lookup returns CDR1 MNHEY and CDR2 SVGAGI. Trimming removed 0 bases at V and 4 bases at J, with 9 bases between. The CDR3 DNA reads TGTGCCAGCAGTTACTCAGGGGGGAGCTATGGCTACACCTTC. As protein: CASSYSGGSYGYTF.

The chain is built from TRBV5-1 and TRBJ1-2; 7 bases map to TRBD1. V was clipped by 0 bases and J by 5 bases; unmatched bases: 7. The CDR3 covers 15 residues. Germline V gene lookup returns CDR1 SGHRS and CDR2 YFSETQ. CDR3 in DNA: TGCGCCAGCAGCTTGGCCCGAGGGGGCGGTTATGGCTACACCTTC. As protein: CASSLARGGGYGYTF.

DNA for the CDR3: TGTGCCATCAATTCGGGGAGTGAAGCTTTCTTT. This encodes CAINSGSEAFF. The chain combines TRBV10-3 with TRBJ1-1; D uncertain. The CDR3 consists of 11 residues. Germline V CDR1 and CDR2: ENHRY, SYGVKD. Trimming removed 7 bases at V and 7 bases at J, with 10 bases between.